This T cell receptor beta chain was identified in a study of blood T cell repertoires in COVID-19. The ends lost 1 base at V and 7 bases at J; junction bases unmatched: 3. From germline, CDR1 is SGHVS and CDR2 FNYEAQ. The CDR3 runs to 14 residues. Sequenced by immunoSEQ multiplex PCR; TCRdb stores in-frame clones only, minus some. This table holds roughly 290,000 clones, approximately 85% found once. The sequence came from a woman aged 25 to 45 who had recovered from COVID-19. What was sequenced was PBMCs or T cells enriched from blood (not recorded which). The gene calls are TRBV7-6 and TRBJ2-1; 8 bases fit TRBD1. CDR3 nucleotide sequence: TGTGCCAGCAGCTTAGGCAGGGGGCTTAATGAGCAGTTCTTC. It codes for CASSLGRGLNEQFF.